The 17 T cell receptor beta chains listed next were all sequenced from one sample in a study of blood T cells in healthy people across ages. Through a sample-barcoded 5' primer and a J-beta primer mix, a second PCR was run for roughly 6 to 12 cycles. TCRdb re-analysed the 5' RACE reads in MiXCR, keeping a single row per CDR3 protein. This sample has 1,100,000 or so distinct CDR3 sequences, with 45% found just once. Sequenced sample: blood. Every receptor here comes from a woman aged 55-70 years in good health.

The CDR3 sequence is CAWSMTGKETQYF. The CDR3 DNA follows: TGTGCCTGGAGTATGACAGGGAAAGAGACCCAGTACTTC. This chain connects TRBV30 to TRBJ2-5; 7 bases map to TRBD1. Germline V gene sequence: CDR1 GTSNPN, CDR2 SVGIG (reference sequence). J gave up 3 bases and V 2 bases, and 3 bases lay outside the gene matches. The CDR3 extends over 13 amino acids.

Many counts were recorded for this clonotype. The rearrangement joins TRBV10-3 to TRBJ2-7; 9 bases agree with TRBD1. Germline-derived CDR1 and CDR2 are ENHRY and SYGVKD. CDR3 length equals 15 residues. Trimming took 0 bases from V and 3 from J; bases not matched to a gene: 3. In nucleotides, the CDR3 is TGTGCCATCAGTGAGTCGGGGGACAGGGTCTACGAGCAGTACTTC. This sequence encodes CAISESGDRVYEQYF.

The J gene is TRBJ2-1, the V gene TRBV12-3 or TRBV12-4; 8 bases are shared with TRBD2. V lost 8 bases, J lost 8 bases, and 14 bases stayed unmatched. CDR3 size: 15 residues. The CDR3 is CASDVREGLGYEQFF. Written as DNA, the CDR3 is TGTGCCAGCGACGTCCGGGAGGGCCTTGGTTATGAGCAGTTCTTC.

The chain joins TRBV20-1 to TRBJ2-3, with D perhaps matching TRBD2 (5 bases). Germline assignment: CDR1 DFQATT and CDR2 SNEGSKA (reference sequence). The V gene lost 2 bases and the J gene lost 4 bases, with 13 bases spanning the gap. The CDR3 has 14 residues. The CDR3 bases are TGCAGTGCTAGAATAGCGTTGGCCCCAGATACGCAGTATTTT. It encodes CSARIALAPDTQYF.

The CDR3 here is CASSLDGSGRFNEQYF. CDR3 DNA: TGCGCCAGCAGCTTGGATGGTAGCGGGAGATTTAACGAGCAGTACTTC. This chain links TRBV5-1 with TRBJ2-7; 9 nucleotides line up with TRBD2. Per germline, CDR1 SGHRS and CDR2 YFSETQ. The CDR3 covers 16 residues. V shed 0 bases, J shed 5 bases, and the junction held 9 bases outside the gene matches.

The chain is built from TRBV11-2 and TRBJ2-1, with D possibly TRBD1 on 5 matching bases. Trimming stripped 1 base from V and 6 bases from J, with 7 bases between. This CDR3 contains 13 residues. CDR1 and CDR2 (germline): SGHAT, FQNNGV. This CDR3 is CASSLVDTNEQFF. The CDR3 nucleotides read TGTGCCAGCAGCTTAGTGGACACCAATGAGCAGTTCTTC.

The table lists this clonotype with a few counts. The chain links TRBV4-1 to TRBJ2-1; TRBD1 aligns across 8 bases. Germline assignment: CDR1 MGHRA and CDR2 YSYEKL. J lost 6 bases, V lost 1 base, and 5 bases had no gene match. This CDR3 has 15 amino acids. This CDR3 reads CASSQADRDFNEQFF. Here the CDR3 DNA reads TGCGCCAGCAGCCAAGCGGACAGGGACTTCAATGAGCAGTTCTTC.

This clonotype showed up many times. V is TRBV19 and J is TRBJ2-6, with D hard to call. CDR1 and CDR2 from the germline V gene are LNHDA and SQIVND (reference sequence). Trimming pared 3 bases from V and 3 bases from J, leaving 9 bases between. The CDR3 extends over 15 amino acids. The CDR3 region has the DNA TGTGCCAGTAGTATTCAAGGCGGTGGGGCCAACGTCCTGACTTTC. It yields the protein CASSIQGGGANVLTF.

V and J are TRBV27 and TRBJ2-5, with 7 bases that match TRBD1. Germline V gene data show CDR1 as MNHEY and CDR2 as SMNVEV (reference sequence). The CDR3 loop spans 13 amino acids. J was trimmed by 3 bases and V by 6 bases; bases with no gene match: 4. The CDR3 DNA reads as TGTGCCAGCAGGGGGACAGCCGAAGAGACCCAGTACTTC. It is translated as CASRGTAEETQYF.

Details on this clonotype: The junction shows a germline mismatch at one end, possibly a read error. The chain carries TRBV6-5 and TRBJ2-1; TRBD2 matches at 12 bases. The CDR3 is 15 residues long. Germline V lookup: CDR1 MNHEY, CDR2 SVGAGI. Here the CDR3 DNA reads TGTGCCAGCAGAATCACTAGCGGGGGGTACAACGAGCAGTTCTTC. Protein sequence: CASRITSGGYNEQFF.

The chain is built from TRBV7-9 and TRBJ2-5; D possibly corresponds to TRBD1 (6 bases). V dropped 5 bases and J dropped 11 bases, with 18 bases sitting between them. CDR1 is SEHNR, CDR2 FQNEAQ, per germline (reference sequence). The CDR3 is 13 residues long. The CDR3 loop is CASSTADRVEQYF. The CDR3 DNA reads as TGTGCCAGCAGCACCGCGGACAGAGTTGAGCAGTACTTC.

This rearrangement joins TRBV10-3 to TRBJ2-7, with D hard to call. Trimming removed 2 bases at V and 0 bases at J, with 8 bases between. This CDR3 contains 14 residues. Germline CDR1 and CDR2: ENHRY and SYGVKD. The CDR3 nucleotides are TGTGCCATCAGTGAGACTTCAAACTCCTACGAGCAGTACTTC. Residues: CAISETSNSYEQYF.

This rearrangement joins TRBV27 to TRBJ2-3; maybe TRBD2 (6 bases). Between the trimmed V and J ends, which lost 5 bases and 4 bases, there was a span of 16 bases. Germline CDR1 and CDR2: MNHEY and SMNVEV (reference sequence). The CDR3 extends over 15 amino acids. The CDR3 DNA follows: TGTGCCAGCAGTCCTGGACTTTCTAGCGCAGATACGCAGTATTTT. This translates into CASSPGLSSADTQYF.

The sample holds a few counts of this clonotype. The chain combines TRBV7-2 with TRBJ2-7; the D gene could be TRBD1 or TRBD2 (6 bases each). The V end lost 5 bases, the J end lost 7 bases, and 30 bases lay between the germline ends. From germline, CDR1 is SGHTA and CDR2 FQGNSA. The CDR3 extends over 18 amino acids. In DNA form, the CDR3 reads TGTGCCAGCAGCCTCTACGGCGGGTCAGGGGCGGGATATCGGGAGCAGTACTTC. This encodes CASSLYGGSGAGYREQYF.

As DNA, the CDR3 is TGCAGTGCTAGACGCCTTGTAGGGGGGCTAGAGACCCAGTACTTC. Protein product: CSARRLVGGLETQYF. The chain couples TRBV20-1 to TRBJ2-5; D tentatively fits TRBD1 or TRBD2 (6 bases each). Germline values: CDR1 DFQATT, CDR2 SNEGSKA (reference sequence). The CDR3 has 15 amino acids. Trimming took 2 bases from V and 4 from J, leaving 17 bases between them.

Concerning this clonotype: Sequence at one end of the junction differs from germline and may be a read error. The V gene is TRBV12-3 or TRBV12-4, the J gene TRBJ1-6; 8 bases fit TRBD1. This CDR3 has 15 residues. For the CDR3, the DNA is TGTGCCAGCAGTTTGACAGGGGCCTATAATTCACCCCCCCACTTT. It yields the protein CASSLTGAYNSPPHF.

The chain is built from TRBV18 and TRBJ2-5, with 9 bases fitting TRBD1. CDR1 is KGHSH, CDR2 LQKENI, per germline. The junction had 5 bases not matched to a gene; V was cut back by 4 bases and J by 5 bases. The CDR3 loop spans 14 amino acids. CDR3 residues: CASSRDRAVETQYF. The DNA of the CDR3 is TGTGCCAGCTCACGGGACAGGGCGGTGGAGACCCAGTACTTC.